This is a list of T cell receptor beta chains from one sample in a study of CD8 T cells in Susac syndrome. MiXCR, run by TCRdb on the immunoSEQ multiplex PCR reads, gives a single entry per CDR3 protein. The table includes about 130,000 distinct CDR3 sequences, 95% detected once. What was sequenced was CD8+ T cells from PBMCs. The receptors were sampled from a human donor with Susac syndrome. CDR3s include the opening cysteine and the closing phenylalanine or tryptophan. A D gene is named only where the DNA matches it firmly. Rows give clone size only sometimes, using once, few, many, or a class for an expanded clone.

j_call: TRBJ1-2
cdr3_length: 12
v_call: TRBV19
d_call: .
clone_size: .
cdr3_nt: TGTGCCAGTAGGCAGCGAACAGAAGGCTACACCTTC
cdr3_aa: CASRQRTEGYTF

j_call: TRBJ2-1
cdr3_length: 13
v_call: TRBV7-9
d_call: .
clone_size: .
cdr3_nt: TGTGCCAGCAGCCCAACCCGGATTAATGAGCAGTTCTTC
cdr3_aa: CASSPTRINEQFF

j_call: TRBJ1-1
cdr3_length: 12
v_call: TRBV6-1
d_call: .
clone_size: .
cdr3_nt: TGTGCCAGCAGGCCTGGTAACACTGAAGCTTTCTTT
cdr3_aa: CASRPGNTEAFF

j_call: TRBJ1-1
cdr3_length: 17
v_call: TRBV30
d_call: .
clone_size: .
cdr3_nt: TGTGCCTGGAGTCCGAGGTGGGGGAGGGCCCCGAACACTGAAGCTTTCTTT
cdr3_aa: CAWSPRWGRAPNTEAFF

j_call: TRBJ2-5
cdr3_length: 17
v_call: TRBV7-7
d_call: TRBD1
clone_size: .
cdr3_nt: TGTGCTAGCAGCGCGGGACAGGGAGAGGCGTACCAAGAGACCCAGTACTTC
cdr3_aa: CASSAGQGEAYQETQYF

j_call: TRBJ2-7
cdr3_length: 13
v_call: TRBV5-1
d_call: .
clone_size: once
cdr3_nt: TGCGCCAGCAGCTTGCCTAGCGAATACGAGCAGTACTTC
cdr3_aa: CASSLPSEYEQYF

j_call: TRBJ2-7
cdr3_length: 14
v_call: TRBV7-2
d_call: .
clone_size: .
cdr3_nt: TGTGCCAGCAGCCTCCAGGAGGGCCTTTACGAGCAGTACTTC
cdr3_aa: CASSLQEGLYEQYF

j_call: TRBJ2-5
cdr3_length: 17
v_call: TRBV4-1
d_call: TRBD2
clone_size: .
cdr3_nt: TGCGCCAGCAGCCAAGGAGGGTGGACTAGCGGCCAAGAGACCCAGTACTTC
cdr3_aa: CASSQGGWTSGQETQYF

j_call: TRBJ2-1
cdr3_length: 11
v_call: TRBV27
d_call: .
clone_size: .
cdr3_nt: TGTGCCAGCAGTTCCGGGACAGAGCAGTTCTTC
cdr3_aa: CASSSGTEQFF

j_call: TRBJ2-1
cdr3_length: 12
v_call: TRBV9
d_call: .
clone_size: .
cdr3_nt: TGTGCCAGCAGCTCCGAAAACCTTGAGCAGTTCTTC
cdr3_aa: CASSSENLEQFF

j_call: TRBJ2-7
cdr3_length: 15
v_call: TRBV3-1
d_call: TRBD1
clone_size: .
cdr3_nt: TGTGCCAGCAGCCCTGATACAGGGGCCTCCTACGAGCAGTACTTC
cdr3_aa: CASSPDTGASYEQYF

j_call: TRBJ2-7
cdr3_length: 15
v_call: TRBV28
d_call: TRBD2
clone_size: .
cdr3_nt: TGTGCCAGCACCCCTCTAGCGGGACCAACCTACGAGCAGTACTTC
cdr3_aa: CASTPLAGPTYEQYF

j_call: TRBJ1-1
cdr3_length: 13
v_call: TRBV12-3/TRBV12-4
d_call: .
clone_size: once
cdr3_nt: TGTGCCAGCAGTTTCGGTTGGCCTTCTGAAGCTTTCTTT
cdr3_aa: CASSFGWPSEAFF

j_call: TRBJ2-1
cdr3_length: 16
v_call: TRBV7-3
d_call: .
clone_size: .
cdr3_nt: TGTGCCAGCAGCCCACTCGTGACCACCGTTAAGGATGAGCAGTTCTTC
cdr3_aa: CASSPLVTTVKDEQFF

j_call: TRBJ1-5
cdr3_length: 14
v_call: TRBV25-1
d_call: .
clone_size: .
cdr3_nt: TGTGCCAGCAGTGAATACAGTTCCAATCAGCCCCAGCATTTT
cdr3_aa: CASSEYSSNQPQHF

j_call: TRBJ2-7
cdr3_length: 16
v_call: TRBV20-1
d_call: TRBD2
clone_size: .
cdr3_nt: TGCAGTGCTAGAGATGTGACTAGCGGGAGGCTTCAGGAGCAGTACTTC
cdr3_aa: CSARDVTSGRLQEQYF

j_call: TRBJ1-2
cdr3_length: 15
v_call: TRBV6-5
d_call: TRBD1
clone_size: .
cdr3_nt: TGTGCCAGCAGTTATACAGGGGTGTCTAACTATGGCTACACCTTC
cdr3_aa: CASSYTGVSNYGYTF

j_call: TRBJ1-3
cdr3_length: 13
v_call: TRBV20-1
d_call: .
clone_size: .
cdr3_nt: TGCAGTGCTGGCCGGGGCTCTGGAAACACCATATATTTT
cdr3_aa: CSAGRGSGNTIYF

j_call: TRBJ2-3
cdr3_length: 14
v_call: TRBV6-1
d_call: .
clone_size: .
cdr3_nt: TGTGCCAGCAGTGAAACCTCCGTCACAGATACGCAGTATTTT
cdr3_aa: CASSETSVTDTQYF

j_call: TRBJ1-2
cdr3_length: 15
v_call: TRBV7-9
d_call: .
clone_size: .
cdr3_nt: TGTGCCAGCAGCGTAGAACAGGGCCTCCCCTATGGCTACACCTTC
cdr3_aa: CASSVEQGLPYGYTF

j_call: TRBJ2-7
cdr3_length: 16
v_call: TRBV10-3
d_call: .
clone_size: .
cdr3_nt: TGTGCCATCAGTGAGTCGCCCAGCGGAATTTACTACGAGCAGTACTTC
cdr3_aa: CAISESPSGIYYEQYF

j_call: TRBJ2-1
cdr3_length: 17
v_call: TRBV5-1
d_call: TRBD2
clone_size: .
cdr3_nt: TGCGCCAGCAGCTTGACGGGACTAGCGGGAAATTACAATGAGCAGTTCTTC
cdr3_aa: CASSLTGLAGNYNEQFF

j_call: TRBJ1-1
cdr3_length: 13
v_call: TRBV29-1
d_call: .
clone_size: once
cdr3_nt: TGCAGCGTTGAAGCCGGTTTTGGCACTGAAGCTTTCTTT
cdr3_aa: CSVEAGFGTEAFF

j_call: TRBJ2-3
cdr3_length: 18
v_call: TRBV11-2
d_call: TRBD1
clone_size: .
cdr3_nt: TGTGCCAGCAGCTTTACTTTGCAGACAGGGGGGAGAACAGATACGCAGTATTTT
cdr3_aa: CASSFTLQTGGRTDTQYF

j_call: TRBJ2-3
cdr3_length: 16
v_call: TRBV18
d_call: .
clone_size: .
cdr3_nt: TGTGCCAGCTCACCTCCAGACAGGCGGATGAGGGGTACGCAGTATTTT
cdr3_aa: CASSPPDRRMRGTQYF

j_call: TRBJ2-2
cdr3_length: 18
v_call: TRBV19
d_call: TRBD1
clone_size: once
cdr3_nt: TGTGCCAGTAGTACCAATGGACAGGGGGCGTGGAACACCGGGGAGCTGTTTTTT
cdr3_aa: CASSTNGQGAWNTGELFF

j_call: TRBJ1-2
cdr3_length: 11
v_call: TRBV4-1
d_call: .
clone_size: .
cdr3_nt: TGCGCCAGCAGCCAAGATCTTGGCTACACCTTC
cdr3_aa: CASSQDLGYTF

j_call: TRBJ1-2
cdr3_length: 15
v_call: TRBV5-1
d_call: TRBD1
clone_size: .
cdr3_nt: TGCGCCAGCAGCTTTGGGGAAACAGGGGGCCGTGGCTACACCTTC
cdr3_aa: CASSFGETGGRGYTF

j_call: TRBJ2-1
cdr3_length: 15
v_call: TRBV3-1
d_call: .
clone_size: once
cdr3_nt: TGTGCCAGCAGCCGTACAGGTTCCCATTACAATGAGCAGTTCTTC
cdr3_aa: CASSRTGSHYNEQFF

j_call: TRBJ2-1
cdr3_length: 14
v_call: TRBV4-2
d_call: .
clone_size: .
cdr3_nt: TGTGCCAGCAGCCGGTATAAGGAGGTCGATGAGCAGTTCTTC
cdr3_aa: CASSRYKEVDEQFF

j_call: TRBJ2-5
cdr3_length: 12
v_call: TRBV6-1
d_call: TRBD1
clone_size: .
cdr3_nt: TGTGCCAGCAGGACAGGGGACGAGACCCAGTACTTC
cdr3_aa: CASRTGDETQYF

j_call: TRBJ2-1
cdr3_length: 17
v_call: TRBV7-8
d_call: TRBD2
clone_size: .
cdr3_nt: TGTGCCAGCAGCTTAGCGCTAGCGGGAGAGAGGAGCAATGAGCAGTTCTTC
cdr3_aa: CASSLALAGERSNEQFF

j_call: TRBJ2-5
cdr3_length: 19
v_call: TRBV4-1
d_call: .
clone_size: .
cdr3_nt: TGCGCCAGCAGCCAAGGATTGCAGGGGCGGGACGCCTCCGTGGAGACCCAGTACTTC
cdr3_aa: CASSQGLQGRDASVETQYF

j_call: TRBJ2-5
cdr3_length: 16
v_call: TRBV4-1
d_call: .
clone_size: .
cdr3_nt: TGCGCCAGCAGCCAAGAAGTGTTCCGGAATCAAGAGACCCAGTACTTC
cdr3_aa: CASSQEVFRNQETQYF

j_call: TRBJ2-1
cdr3_length: 16
v_call: TRBV9
d_call: .
clone_size: .
cdr3_nt: TGTGCCAGCAGCCCCGGCGGCAGGGGGGCCTACAATGAGCAGTTCTTC
cdr3_aa: CASSPGGRGAYNEQFF

j_call: TRBJ2-5
cdr3_length: 13
v_call: TRBV9
d_call: .
clone_size: .
cdr3_nt: TGTGCCAGCAGCACGACCCTCCAAGAGACCCAGTACTTC
cdr3_aa: CASSTTLQETQYF

j_call: TRBJ2-3
cdr3_length: 19
v_call: TRBV3-1
d_call: .
clone_size: .
cdr3_nt: TGTGCCAGCAGCCATGGAGCCCACAGACCATCAGATAGCACAGATACGCAGTATTTT
cdr3_aa: CASSHGAHRPSDSTDTQYF

j_call: TRBJ2-1
cdr3_length: 13
v_call: TRBV29-1
d_call: .
clone_size: .
cdr3_nt: TGCAGCGTTGACCGGGGACGGATAGATGAGCAGTTCTTC
cdr3_aa: CSVDRGRIDEQFF

j_call: TRBJ2-1
cdr3_length: 14
v_call: TRBV6-6
d_call: .
clone_size: .
cdr3_nt: TGTGCCAGCAGTTACGTCTTCTCCTACAATGAGCAGTTCTTC
cdr3_aa: CASSYVFSYNEQFF

j_call: TRBJ2-1
cdr3_length: 14
v_call: TRBV2
d_call: TRBD1
clone_size: .
cdr3_nt: TGTGCCAGCAAGCCGGGACAGGGCTACAATGAGCAGTTCTTC
cdr3_aa: CASKPGQGYNEQFF

j_call: TRBJ2-2
cdr3_length: 17
v_call: TRBV9
d_call: .
clone_size: once
cdr3_nt: TGTGCCAGCAGCGCCGCTAAGGGGGGGTCGGGGACCGGGGAGCTGTTTTTT
cdr3_aa: CASSAAKGGSGTGELFF

j_call: TRBJ2-7
cdr3_length: 20
v_call: TRBV3-1
d_call: TRBD2
clone_size: .
cdr3_nt: TGTGCCAGCAGCCGCCCTTTAGGGCCTAGCGGGAGACTGCAGGTCTACGAGCAGTACTTC
cdr3_aa: CASSRPLGPSGRLQVYEQYF

j_call: TRBJ2-3
cdr3_length: 10
v_call: TRBV2
d_call: .
clone_size: .
cdr3_nt: TGTGCCAGTTCAGGGTTATCCCAGTATTTT
cdr3_aa: CASSGLSQYF

j_call: TRBJ2-7
cdr3_length: 13
v_call: TRBV4-1
d_call: .
clone_size: .
cdr3_nt: TGCGCCAGCAGCCAAGAAATCCCCATCGAGCAGTACTTC
cdr3_aa: CASSQEIPIEQYF

j_call: TRBJ2-3
cdr3_length: 16
v_call: TRBV19
d_call: .
clone_size: .
cdr3_nt: TGTGCCAGTAGCGAGGATAAGAGGTTTAGCACAGATACGCAGTATTTT
cdr3_aa: CASSEDKRFSTDTQYF

j_call: TRBJ2-3
cdr3_length: 17
v_call: TRBV11-2
d_call: .
clone_size: .
cdr3_nt: TGTGCCAGCAGCTTACAGTTCCCACTTTCTAGCACAGATACGCAGTATTTT
cdr3_aa: CASSLQFPLSSTDTQYF

j_call: TRBJ1-1
cdr3_length: 15
v_call: TRBV18
d_call: .
clone_size: .
cdr3_nt: TGTGCCAGCTCACCACCGGTGATGGGTAGCACTGAAGCTTTCTTT
cdr3_aa: CASSPPVMGSTEAFF